The 18 T cell receptor beta chains listed next were all sequenced from one sample in a study of CD8 T cells in Susac syndrome. RNA in amounts of roughly 0.5 to 1 ug was reverse transcribed with random hexamers. From the immunoSEQ multiplex PCR reads, TCRdb called clonotypes with MiXCR, one entry per CDR3 protein. The sample yields 240,000 or so distinct CDR3 sequences, 96% seen once. The specimen sequenced was CD4+ T cells from PBMCs. These receptors originate from a human donor with Susac syndrome.

This sequence joins TRBV20-1 and TRBJ2-4, with D tentatively TRBD1 (5 bases). Trimming took off 6 bases at V and 1 base at J, with 13 bases between the two ends. CDR3 size: 14 residues. Germline lookup yields CDR1 DFQATT and CDR2 SNEGSKA (reference sequence). The CDR3 reads CSASQGSAKNIQYF. The CDR3 bases are TGCAGTGCGTCTCAGGGTAGCGCCAAAAACATTCAGTACTTC.

This clonotype came up once. The V gene is TRBV27, the J gene TRBJ2-7; possible D gene TRBD1, 5 bases. Trimming took 4 bases from V and 3 from J, leaving 13 bases between them. CDR1 MNHEY and CDR2 SMNVEV come from the germline V gene (reference sequence). The CDR3 runs 14 residues. The CDR3 here is CASSSLKGVYEQYF. The CDR3 DNA follows: TGTGCCAGCAGTTCCCTCAAAGGGGTCTACGAGCAGTACTTC.

The chain uses TRBV19 and TRBJ1-1; D gene uncertain. V was clipped by 4 bases and J by 0 bases, with 9 bases between them. From germline, CDR1 is LNHDA and CDR2 SQIVND (reference sequence). This CDR3 is built from 14 residues. The CDR3 region has the DNA TGTGCCAGTAGTAAACATAACCTGAACACTGAAGCTTTCTTT. Its protein is CASSKHNLNTEAFF.

This chain uses TRBV28 with TRBJ2-4; D is unclear. The CDR3 length is 13 residues. Trimming took off 7 bases at V and 9 bases at J, with 16 bases between the two ends. Germline V lookup: CDR1 MDHEN, CDR2 SYDVKM. In DNA form, the CDR3 reads TGTGCCAGCACGAATTTGGCCGGCAGCATTCAGTACTTC. Translation: CASTNLAGSIQYF.

This chain joins TRBV29-1 and TRBJ2-7; the D call may be TRBD1 or TRBD2 (6 bases each). Germline CDR1 reads SQVTM; CDR2 reads ANQGSEA. V was cut by 4 bases and J by 6 bases, with 16 bases left in between. The CDR3 has 13 residues. The CDR3 sequence: CSVVETRGIEQYF. The CDR3 DNA follows: TGCAGCGTTGTTGAGACTAGGGGGATCGAGCAGTACTTC.

This chain uses TRBV5-1 with TRBJ1-1, with D unclear. CDR3 length: 15 residues. Germline-derived CDR1 and CDR2 are SGHRS and YFSETQ. Trimming stripped 3 bases from V and 2 bases from J, with 14 bases between. The CDR3 loop is CASSSVSRRNTEAFF. The CDR3 coding sequence is TGCGCCAGCAGCTCAGTCTCTCGAAGAAACACTGAAGCTTTCTTT.

The chain links TRBV5-1 to TRBJ2-5, with D unresolved. V was trimmed by 0 bases and J by 1 base, leaving 10 bases between them. CDR1 is SGHRS and CDR2 is YFSETQ in the germline V gene. The CDR3 contains 15 residues. CDR3 sequence reads: CASSLGSGVQETQYF. CDR3 coding DNA: TGCGCCAGCAGCTTGGGTTCAGGAGTCCAAGAGACCCAGTACTTC.

This clonotype occurred once. The rearrangement links TRBV20-1 to TRBJ2-3; 9 positions agree with TRBD2. Trimming removed 3 bases from V and 2 bases from J; junction bases left unmatched: 6. CDR1 and CDR2 from the germline V gene are DFQATT and SNEGSKA (reference sequence). The CDR3 sequence is 15 residues long. Here the CDR3 DNA reads TGCAGTGCTAGCCGACTAGCGGAAGACACAGATACGCAGTATTTT. This gives the protein CSASRLAEDTDTQYF.

This chain links TRBV30 with TRBJ1-4; tentative D call: TRBD1 (5 bases). Germline CDR1 reads GTSNPN; CDR2 reads SVGIG (reference sequence). The CDR3 runs 15 residues. The V and J ends lost 0 bases and 5 bases respectively, with 13 bases between them. As DNA, the CDR3 is TGTGCCTGGAGTGTAATTGCAGGGAAGAATGAAAAACTGTTTTTT. It is translated as CAWSVIAGKNEKLFF.

This chain uses TRBV20-1 with TRBJ2-5; a possible D gene is TRBD2 (5 bases). Germline V gene data show CDR1 as DFQATT and CDR2 as SNEGSKA (reference sequence). Deletions cut 0 bases from V and 2 bases from J, with 13 bases between. The CDR3 is 15 residues long. The CDR3 reads CSARDWRAAQETQYF. The DNA of the CDR3 is TGCAGTGCTAGAGATTGGCGGGCAGCACAAGAGACCCAGTACTTC.

This sequence joins TRBV7-9 and TRBJ2-1; D not resolved. Germline assignment: CDR1 SEHNR and CDR2 FQNEAQ (reference sequence). CDR3 length equals 14 residues. V lost 5 bases and J lost 8, with 16 bases in between. The CDR3 bases are TGTGCCAGCAGCCTCCTGGGTCTAAGCCATGAGCAGTTCTTC. Its translation is CASSLLGLSHEQFF. The full variable domain, in which reference TRBV7-9 and TRBJ2-1 provide the parts outside the CDR3, is DTGVSQNPRHKITKRGQNVTFRCDPISEHNRLYWYRQTLGQGPEFLTYFQNEAQLEKSRLLSDRFSAERPKGSFSTLEIQRTEQGDSAMYLCASSLLGLSHEQFFGPGTRLTVL.

The chain couples TRBV7-6 to TRBJ2-6; no firm D call. Germline V gives CDR1 SGHVS, CDR2 FNYEAQ. V dropped 5 bases and J dropped 5 bases, with 10 bases sitting between them. This CDR3 contains 14 residues. This chain's CDR3 is CASSPYTRANVLTF. DNA for the CDR3: TGTGCCAGCAGCCCCTACACCAGGGCCAACGTCCTGACTTTC.

The chain employs TRBV13 and TRBJ2-7, with 9 positions matching TRBD1. V lost 6 bases, J lost 6 bases, and 12 bases stayed unmatched. CDR3 length equals 15 residues. Germline lookup yields CDR1 PRHDT and CDR2 FYEKMQ (reference sequence). The CDR3 loop is CASREPGQGLSEQYF. CDR3 nucleotides: TGTGCCAGCAGAGAGCCGGGACAGGGCTTGTCCGAGCAGTACTTC.

CDR3 sequence reads: CASSMGRVYEQYF. DNA of the CDR3: TGTGCCAGTAGTATGGGCAGGGTGTACGAGCAGTACTTC. The chain recombines TRBV19 with TRBJ2-7; D is perhaps TRBD1 (5 bases). This CDR3 contains 13 residues. Trimming removed 3 bases from V and 4 bases from J, with 10 bases in between. Germline V gene sequence: CDR1 LNHDA, CDR2 SQIVND (reference sequence).

The gene calls are TRBV5-4 and TRBJ1-1; D uncertain. Trimming left V 5 bases short and J 0 bases short, with 11 bases between. This CDR3 is 14 amino acids long. The germline CDR1 and CDR2 sequences are SGHNT and YYREEE (reference sequence). CDR3 coding DNA: TGTGCCAGCAGATCTGAGGGTATGAACACTGAAGCTTTCTTT. Translation gives CASRSEGMNTEAFF.

V is TRBV2 and J is TRBJ1-5; D possibly corresponds to TRBD1 (5 bases). Germline V gene data show CDR1 as SNHLY and CDR2 as FYNNEI. V was clipped by 6 bases and J by 4 bases, with 13 bases between them. CDR3 length: 14 residues. CDR3 protein: CASSAEGSNQPQHF. The DNA for the CDR3 is TGTGCCAGCAGCGCTGAGGGGTCGAATCAGCCCCAGCATTTT.

This rearrangement joins TRBV3-1 to TRBJ2-1, with 7 positions matching TRBD2. V shed 1 base and J 9 bases; nucleotides not matched to a gene: 3. Germline CDR1 and CDR2: LGHDT and YNNKEL (reference sequence). The CDR3 runs 13 residues. DNA of the CDR3: TGTGCCAGCAGCCAAGTTGCGGGAGTTGAGCAGTTCTTC. Its translation is CASSQVAGVEQFF.

The chain combines TRBV20-1 with TRBJ1-5, with 8 bases aligning to TRBD1. Germline values: CDR1 DFQATT, CDR2 SNEGSKA (reference sequence). This CDR3 has 12 residues. The junction had 2 bases not matched to a gene; V was cut back by 3 bases and J by 7 bases. The CDR3 loop reads CSASDRGQPQHF. DNA of the CDR3: TGCAGTGCTAGCGACAGGGGACAGCCCCAGCATTTT.